This T cell receptor beta chain was captured by sequencing in a study of cytomegalovirus exposure and HLA in healthy donors. This PCR relied on a set of 60 Vbeta primers and 13 Jbeta primers. The method was immunoSEQ multiplex PCR; TCRdb's version includes in-frame clones alone and lacks a portion of them. The sample has around 140,000 clones, and its top ten clones hold about 1.4%. Germline V lookup: CDR1 LNHDA, CDR2 SQIVND (reference sequence). This CDR3 comprises 13 residues. V shed 10 bases, J shed 5 bases, and the junction held 8 bases outside the gene matches. This chain links TRBV19 with TRBJ2-3; 8 bases fit TRBD1. Sequences were obtained from PBMCs. This clonotype was sampled from a woman between 40 and 55 years old in good health and CMV-seronegative. CDR3 region: CAMSQGVRDTQYF. Here the CDR3 DNA reads TGTGCCATGTCACAGGGGGTGAGAGATACGCAGTATTTT. Filled out from reference TRBV19 and TRBJ2-3, the complete variable domain reads DGGITQSPKYLFRKEGQNVTLSCEQNLNHDAMYWYRQDPGQGLRLIYYSQIVNDFQKGDIAEGYSVSREKKESFPLTVTSAQKNPTAFYLCAMSQGVRDTQYFGPGTRLTVL.